Following are 15 T cell receptor beta chains from one sample sequenced in a study of human T cells and chemical hapten exposure (dated by TCRdb to the early 2020s). Library construction relied on RACE. The run used a NextSeq 500. TCRdb cleaned the public reads at Q25 with fastp, built clones with MiXCR and kept in-frame beta chains. Each CDR3 protein gets just one entry, which takes the most common genes and DNA from the rows behind it. In all, the sample holds more than 300,000 distinct CDR3 sequences, and roughly 4.6% of those were seen once. The leading ten clones occupy just over 2.5% of the sample. This sample's time point label indicates: pre-sensitization, week 0. Interpreted using the paper, the treatment or condition label stands for: therapeutic diphenylcyclopropenone sensitization with weekly scalp DPC. This sample comprised whole blood, obtained in connection with sensitization to the hapten diphenylcyclopropenone (DPC). The receptors were gathered from a woman in her 50s with alopecia areata. Some clones in this sample may be carry-over from other donors' samples.

This rearrangement joins TRBV4-1 to TRBJ1-1; 7 nucleotides line up with TRBD1. This CDR3 region has 15 residues. J was trimmed by 2 bases and V by 1 base; bases with no gene match: 4. Germline V gene data show CDR1 as MGHRA and CDR2 as YSYEKL. CDR3 protein: CASSQVLGGNTEAFF. CDR3 DNA sequence: TGCGCCAGCAGCCAAGTACTAGGGGGCAACACTGAAGCTTTCTTT.

This clonotype was observed a few times. The chain combines TRBV30 with TRBJ2-7, with TRBD1 identical over 12 bases. Germline CDR1 reads GTSNPN; CDR2 reads SVGIG (reference sequence). V gave up 2 bases and J gave up 5 bases; unmatched junction bases: 4. This CDR3 has 14 residues. CDR3 coding DNA: TGTGCCTGGAGTTCGGGACAGGGGGCGAACGAGCAGTACTTC. Residues: CAWSSGQGANEQYF.

This clonotype was seen repeatedly, ten times or more. This chain uses TRBV6-2 or TRBV6-3 with TRBJ2-6; 7 bases line up with TRBD1. The CDR3 runs to 17 residues. The junction had 9 bases not matched to a gene; V was cut back by 5 bases and J by 2 bases. The V gene's germline CDR1 is MNHEY and CDR2 SVGEGT. This CDR3 reads CASSHYRGKAGANVLTF. CDR3 nucleotide sequence: TGTGCCAGCAGTCATTACAGGGGCAAGGCTGGGGCCAACGTCCTGACTTTC.

The chain links TRBV7-9 to TRBJ2-5; 8 nucleotides align to TRBD2. Trimming took 4 bases from V and 3 from J; bases not matched to a gene: 7. Germline CDR1 and CDR2: SEHNR and FQNEAQ (reference sequence). The length of the CDR3 is 15 residues. Here the CDR3 reads CASSYGRREEETQYF. The CDR3 coding sequence is TGTGCCAGCAGCTACGGGAGGCGGGAGGAAGAGACCCAGTACTTC.

This clonotype was picked up many times. This chain joins TRBV2 and TRBJ1-5; D call uncertain. Germline CDR1 and CDR2: SNHLY and FYNNEI. Between the trimmed V and J ends, which lost 7 bases and 0 bases, there was a span of 7 bases. The CDR3 spans 13 residues. In DNA, the CDR3 is TGTGCCAGCAAACAATATAGCAATCAGCCCCAGCATTTT. This gives the protein CASKQYSNQPQHF. The variable domain in full, completed from reference TRBV2 and TRBJ1-5, reads EPEVTQTPSHQVTQMGQEVILRCVPISNHLYFYWYRQILGQKVEFLVSFYNNEISEKSEIFDDQFSVERPDGSNFTLKIRSTKLEDSAMYFCASKQYSNQPQHFGDGTRLSIL.

This clonotype was recorded many times. The CDR3 DNA follows: TGTGCCACCAGTGATTTAGGATCGGACAGGGCAGGCGGTGGTACGGACACTGAAGCTTTCTTT. Its protein is CATSDLGSDRAGGGTDTEAFF. The V and J genes are TRBV24-1 and TRBJ1-1; 8 positions agree with TRBD1. CDR3 length equals 21 residues. The germline gives CDR1 KGHDR, CDR2 SFDVKD. Trimming cost V 1 base and J 3 bases; bases outside gene matches: 21.

This clonotype was detected ten times or more. The gene calls are TRBV6-5 and TRBJ2-1, with 13 bases identical to TRBD2. The V and J ends lost 5 bases and 7 bases, in that order; junction bases with no gene match: 8. Germline V gene lookup returns CDR1 MNHEY and CDR2 SVGAGI. The CDR3 is 16 residues long. CDR3 in amino acids: CASSLRTSGRWNEQFF. The DNA of the CDR3 is TGTGCCAGCAGTCTCCGGACTAGCGGGAGATGGAATGAGCAGTTCTTC.

This clonotype has more than one count but fewer than ten. J is TRBJ2-6 and V is TRBV7-2, with 9 bases aligning to TRBD1. V lost 0 bases and J lost 0; bases outside the gene matches: 3. This CDR3 has 18 residues. Germline assignment: CDR1 SGHTA and CDR2 FQGNSA. The CDR3 here is CASSLAGTGNSGANVLTF. The CDR3 DNA follows: TGTGCCAGCAGCTTAGCCGGGACAGGGAACTCTGGGGCCAACGTCCTGACTTTC.

To note about this clonotype: This could be a read error, since a much larger clone is one nucleotide away. The rearrangement uses TRBV7-6 and TRBJ2-7; 10 nucleotides line up with TRBD2. Germline lookup yields CDR1 SGHVS and CDR2 FNYEAQ. The CDR3 contains 15 residues. CDR3: CAISTGTSEFYEQYF. In DNA form, the CDR3 reads TGTGCCATCAGCACCGGGACTAGCGAGTTCTACGAGCAGTACTTC.

The rearrangement joins TRBV7-2 to TRBJ2-3; D possibly corresponds to TRBD1 (6 bases). V was shortened by 5 bases and J by 4 bases, with 16 bases between the two germline ends. This CDR3 comprises 15 residues. Germline V gene lookup returns CDR1 SGHTA and CDR2 FQGNSA. The CDR3 reads CASSASTGSSDTQYF. Written as DNA, the CDR3 is TGTGCCAGCAGCGCCTCAACAGGGTCCTCAGATACGCAGTATTTT.

This clonotype showed up many times. V and J are TRBV20-1 and TRBJ1-1, with TRBD1 as a possible D gene (6 bases). The CDR3 is made up of 14 amino acids. V was shortened by 3 bases and J by 2 bases, with 13 bases between the two germline ends. Germline V gene data show CDR1 as DFQATT and CDR2 as SNEGSKA (reference sequence). CDR3 sequence reads: CSASRGQINTEAFF. The DNA of the CDR3 is TGCAGTGCTAGCAGGGGACAAATAAACACTGAAGCTTTCTTT.

This clonotype came up many times. This chain connects TRBV4-1 to TRBJ1-6; unclear D gene. Trimming left V 1 base short and J 1 base short, with 5 bases between. The V gene's germline CDR1 is MGHRA and CDR2 YSYEKL. The CDR3 spans 15 residues. The CDR3 DNA is TGCGCCAGCAGCCAAGGACTGTCCTATAATTCACCCCTCCACTTT. Residues: CASSQGLSYNSPLHF.

This clonotype was observed at least ten times. For the CDR3, the DNA is TGCAGCGTGGGGGGGCTAGCGCATCTCATGTCTAGCACAGATACGCAGTATTTT. Its translation is CSVGGLAHLMSSTDTQYF. This chain links TRBV29-1 with TRBJ2-3, with D possibly matching TRBD2 (7 bases). This CDR3 is built from 18 residues. V dropped 6 bases and J dropped 0 bases, with 25 bases sitting between them. CDR1 and CDR2 from the germline V gene are SQVTM and ANQGSEA.

The V gene is TRBV10-3, the J gene TRBJ2-7; TRBD2 is a possible D gene (6 bases). Between the trimmed V and J ends, which lost 3 bases and 2 bases, there was a span of 17 bases. There are 16 residues in the CDR3. Per germline, CDR1 ENHRY and CDR2 SYGVKD. This chain's CDR3 is CAISDPPGLETYEQYF. The CDR3 DNA reads as TGTGCCATCAGTGACCCCCCGGGACTGGAAACCTACGAGCAGTACTTC.

The chain uses TRBV28 and TRBJ1-1, with 10 bases lining up with TRBD1. The CDR3 is made up of 14 amino acids. From germline, CDR1 is MDHEN and CDR2 SYDVKM. Trimming removed 5 bases from V and 6 bases from J; junction bases left unmatched: 6. DNA of the CDR3: TGTGCCAGCAGTACGCCGGGACAGGGGCCTGAAGCTTTCTTT. It yields the protein CASSTPGQGPEAFF. The complete variable domain, with remaining parts taken from reference TRBV28 and TRBJ1-1, reads DVKVTQSSRYLVKRTGEKVFLECVQDMDHENMFWYRQDPGLGLRLIYFSYDVKMKEKGDIPEGYSVSREKKERFSLILESASTNQTSMYLCASSTPGQGPEAFFGQGTRLTVV.